The clone carrying this TCR beta chain has a handful of counts. This entry comes from a study of T-cell reconstitution after alpha-beta-depleted transplantation in children. The germline gives CDR1 SGHDT, CDR2 YYEEEE. The CDR3 is 16 amino acids. J was trimmed by 2 bases and V by 3 bases; bases with no gene match: 8. Preparation of the TCRbeta library used unique molecular identifiers. TCRdb analysed the PCR reads with MiXCR anew, one entry per CDR3 protein. The data show 610,000 or so distinct CDR3 sequences, with roughly 30% seen just once and around a third held by the top ten. The rearrangement joins TRBV5-6 to TRBJ1-2; 9 nucleotides align to TRBD1. The clonotype was recovered from a boy in the first two years of life with Wiskott-Aldrich syndrome, due to receive a stem cell transplant. The material was PBMCs, obtained before TCRalphabeta/CD19-depleted stem cell transplant. The CDR3 region has the DNA TGTGCCAGCAGCTCTACTGGACAGGGGTTCAACTATGGCTACACCTTC. Translating it yields CASSSTGQGFNYGYTF.